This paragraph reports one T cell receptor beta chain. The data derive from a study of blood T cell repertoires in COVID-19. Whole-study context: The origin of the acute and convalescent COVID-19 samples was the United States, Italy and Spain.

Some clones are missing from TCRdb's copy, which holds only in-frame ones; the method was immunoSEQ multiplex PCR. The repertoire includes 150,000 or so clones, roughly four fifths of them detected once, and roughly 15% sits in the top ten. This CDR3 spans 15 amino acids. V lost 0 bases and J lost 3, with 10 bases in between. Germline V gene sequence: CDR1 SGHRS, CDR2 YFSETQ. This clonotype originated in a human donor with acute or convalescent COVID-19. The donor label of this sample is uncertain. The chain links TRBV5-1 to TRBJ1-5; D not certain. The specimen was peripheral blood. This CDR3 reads CASSLGPEVNQPQHF. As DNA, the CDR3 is TGCGCCAGCAGCTTGGGTCCGGAGGTCAATCAGCCCCAGCATTTT.